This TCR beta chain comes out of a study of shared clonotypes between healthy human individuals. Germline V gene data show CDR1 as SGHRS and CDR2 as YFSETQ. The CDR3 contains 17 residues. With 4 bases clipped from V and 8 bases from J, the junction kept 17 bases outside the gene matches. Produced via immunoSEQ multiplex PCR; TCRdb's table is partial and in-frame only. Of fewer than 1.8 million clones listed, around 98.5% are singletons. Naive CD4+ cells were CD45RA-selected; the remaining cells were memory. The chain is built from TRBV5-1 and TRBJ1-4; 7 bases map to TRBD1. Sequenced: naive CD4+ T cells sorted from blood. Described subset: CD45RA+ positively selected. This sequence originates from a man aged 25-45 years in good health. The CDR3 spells CASSGSGTAEGEEKLFF. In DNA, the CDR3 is TGCGCCAGCAGCGGTTCCGGGACAGCCGAGGGAGAAGAAAAACTGTTTTTT.